This TCR beta chain was sequenced for a study of blood T cell repertoires in COVID-19. Germline V gives CDR1 MDHEN, CDR2 SYDVKM. CDR3 size: 14 residues. The V segment lost 7 bases and the J segment 5 bases; nucleotides outside the gene matches: 6. TCRdb's table, derived via immunoSEQ multiplex PCR, lists solely in-frame clones and lacks some. The sample shows about 180,000 clones, roughly 87% of them seen only once. The clonotype was recovered from a woman aged 50 to 65 who had recovered from COVID-19. The gene calls are TRBV28 and TRBJ2-2; 8 positions match TRBD1. The sequencing input was PBMCs or T cells enriched from blood (not recorded which). This chain's CDR3 is CASMTGVHTGELFF. CDR3 DNA sequence: TGTGCCAGCATGACAGGGGTGCATACCGGGGAGCTGTTTTTT. Filled out from reference TRBV28 and TRBJ2-2, the complete variable domain reads DVKVTQSSRYLVKRTGEKVFLECVQDMDHENMFWYRQDPGLGLRLIYFSYDVKMKEKGDIPEGYSVSREKKERFSLILESASTNQTSMYLCASMTGVHTGELFFGEGSRLTVL.